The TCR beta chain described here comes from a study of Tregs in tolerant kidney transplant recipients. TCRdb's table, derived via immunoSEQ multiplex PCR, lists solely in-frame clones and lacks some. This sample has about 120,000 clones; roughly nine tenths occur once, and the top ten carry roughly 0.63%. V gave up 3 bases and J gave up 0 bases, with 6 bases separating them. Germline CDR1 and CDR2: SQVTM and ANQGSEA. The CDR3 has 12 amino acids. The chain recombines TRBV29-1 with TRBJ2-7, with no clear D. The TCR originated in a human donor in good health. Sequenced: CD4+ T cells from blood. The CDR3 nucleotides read TGCAGCGTTGAGGGCCCCTCCTACGAGCAGTACTTC. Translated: CSVEGPSYEQYF.